One sample yielded the 10 T cell receptor beta chains listed below, sequenced in a study of vaccination effects on CD4 cells after COVID-19. TCRdb's copy holds only in-frame clones and misses some; the assay was immunoSEQ multiplex PCR. This sample carries about 73,000 clones, around 69% of them seen once, and the ten largest clones take about 2.5%. Their target antigens are unknown. The culture ran for 10 days, and then CD4+ T cells were isolated. Of the BNT162b2 and mRNA-1273 vaccines, participants received two doses of one or the other. Sequenced here: CD4+ T cells from PBMCs cultured without peptide, sampled after COVID-19 vaccination. Receptors were obtained from a human donor who received a COVID-19 vaccine.

This clone appeared a few times. The chain recombines TRBV7-3 with TRBJ2-2; D call uncertain. The germline V and J ends were trimmed by 2 bases and 0 bases, with 4 bases remaining between them. Germline V gene data show CDR1 as SGHTA and CDR2 as FQGTGA. The CDR3 contains 14 residues. CDR3: CASSLAANTGELFF. In DNA, the CDR3 is TGTGCCAGCAGCTTAGCGGCGAACACCGGGGAGCTGTTTTTT.

This chain links TRBV19 with TRBJ2-5; D is undetermined. Germline V gives CDR1 LNHDA, CDR2 SQIVND (reference sequence). V lost 0 bases and J 5 bases, leaving 7 bases between the germline ends. The CDR3 length is 13 residues. The CDR3 protein is CASSIEVGETQYF. The CDR3 DNA is TGTGCCAGTAGTATAGAGGTTGGTGAGACCCAGTACTTC.

The table lists this clone with a few counts. The rearrangement links TRBV29-1 to TRBJ1-3; TRBD1 is a possible D gene (6 bases). Germline V lookup: CDR1 SQVTM, CDR2 ANQGSEA. V lost 4 bases, J lost 0 bases, and 13 bases lay in between. CDR3 length equals 15 residues. CDR3 in amino acids: CSVVGTPSSGNTIYF. The CDR3 region has the DNA TGCAGCGTTGTCGGGACACCGAGCTCTGGAAACACCATATATTTT.

The chain's CDR3 is CASIGGGGSGNTIYF. As DNA, the CDR3 is TGTGCCAGCATAGGCGGAGGAGGCTCTGGAAACACCATATATTTT. V gene TRBV28 combines with J gene TRBJ1-3; D call uncertain. Trimming removed 7 bases from V and 0 bases from J, with 13 bases in between. The CDR3 runs 15 residues. The germline V gene has CDR1 MDHEN and CDR2 SYDVKM.

V usage is TRBV27 and J usage is TRBJ1-6; no reliable D call. This CDR3 has 14 residues. Germline V gene sequence: CDR1 MNHEY, CDR2 SMNVEV (reference sequence). Deletions cut 7 bases from V and 9 bases from J, with 16 bases between. In nucleotides, the CDR3 is TGTGCCAGCACCCCGGGCCCGGAGCGTTCACCCCTCCACTTT. Translation gives CASTPGPERSPLHF.

The chain employs TRBV18 and TRBJ2-7; 9 nucleotides agree with TRBD1. The germline gives CDR1 KGHSH, CDR2 LQKENI. The V gene end was trimmed by 2 bases and the J gene end by 2 bases; junction bases not matched to a gene: 4. CDR3 length equals 15 residues. The CDR3 nucleotides are TGTGCCAGCTCACCAGGGACAGGGTTTACCTACGAGCAGTACGTC. As protein: CASSPGTGFTYEQYV.

This chain uses TRBV9 with TRBJ1-3; 7 nucleotides agree with TRBD1. In germline, CDR1 is SGDLS, CDR2 YYNGEE. This CDR3 comprises 14 residues. Trimming took 4 bases from V and 4 from J; bases not matched to a gene: 5. In nucleotides, the CDR3 is TGTGCCAGCAGCCCCCAGGGACAGGGAAACACCATATATTTT. Its protein product is CASSPQGQGNTIYF.

V and J are TRBV30 and TRBJ1-3; D gene unclear. In germline, CDR1 is GTSNPN, CDR2 SVGIG (reference sequence). The CDR3 spans 11 residues. The germline V and J ends were trimmed by 0 bases and 4 bases, with 1 base remaining between them. CDR3 nucleotide sequence: TGTGCCTGGAGTGTAGGAAACACCATATATTTT. Protein product: CAWSVGNTIYF.

This clone was counted between two and nine times. The chain employs TRBV6-5 and TRBJ1-5, with no clear D. Between the trimmed V and J ends, which lost 10 bases and 2 bases, there was a span of 12 bases. The germline gives CDR1 MNHEY, CDR2 SVGAGI. CDR3 size: 13 residues. CDR3 sequence (DNA): TGTGCCACACACGCCAAAGGCAATCAGCCCCAGCATTTT. Translating gives CATHAKGNQPQHF.

V gene TRBV28 combines with J gene TRBJ2-7, with 7 bases lining up with TRBD1. Germline CDR1 reads MDHEN; CDR2 reads SYDVKM. After removal of 3 bases from V and 0 bases from J, the junction contained 5 bases not matched to a gene. There are 15 residues in the CDR3. CDR3 loop: CASSFQDRSSYEQYV. CDR3 coding DNA: TGTGCCAGCAGTTTCCAGGACAGGAGCTCCTACGAGCAGTACGTC.